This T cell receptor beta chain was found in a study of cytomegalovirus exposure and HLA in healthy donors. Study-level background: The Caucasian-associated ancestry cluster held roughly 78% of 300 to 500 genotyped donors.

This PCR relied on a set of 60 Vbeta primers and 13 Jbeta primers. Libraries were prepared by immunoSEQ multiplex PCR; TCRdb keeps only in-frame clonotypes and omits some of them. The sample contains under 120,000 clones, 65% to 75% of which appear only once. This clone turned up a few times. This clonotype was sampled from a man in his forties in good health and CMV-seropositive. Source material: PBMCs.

This chain's CDR3 is CASSFSPDTGELFF. CDR3 bases: TGTGCCAGCAGCTTTTCTCCGGACACCGGGGAGCTGTTTTTT. J is TRBJ2-2 and V is TRBV7-2; the D is unclear. The CDR3 loop spans 14 amino acids. Germline V lookup: CDR1 SGHTA, CDR2 FQGNSA. V was shortened by 3 bases and J by 3 bases, with 8 bases between the two germline ends.